Below are 15 T cell receptor beta chains sequenced from a single sample in a study of CD8+ T cells in alopecia areata. Extracted RNA was reverse transcribed, and the resulting cDNA served as sequencing template. Method: immunoSEQ multiplex PCR; TCRdb's copy keeps in-frame clones and lacks some. The sample includes some 120,000 clones, roughly 61% of them seen just once. Material: CD4+ T cells sorted from blood, obtained at week 0. These receptors all come from a human donor with alopecia areata.

The gene calls are TRBV7-3 and TRBJ2-7; D ambiguous. The CDR3 is made up of 13 amino acids. The ends were cut back, 0 bases at V and 5 bases at J, with 8 bases in the middle. Germline V lookup: CDR1 SGHTA, CDR2 FQGTGA. This chain's CDR3 is CASSLTVRDEQYF. As DNA, the CDR3 is TGTGCCAGCAGCTTAACGGTCCGGGACGAGCAGTACTTC.

This clone was recorded a few times. The chain has TRBV14 and TRBJ2-7; D unresolved. The CDR3 is 13 amino acids. Germline V gene sequence: CDR1 SGHDN, CDR2 FVKESK. Deletions cut 0 bases from V and 5 bases from J, with 8 bases between. The CDR3 nucleotides read TGTGCCAGCAGCCAAGATCTAAGGGACGAGCAGTACTTC. The encoded protein is CASSQDLRDEQYF. Looking up the rest from reference TRBV14 and TRBJ2-7 gives the full variable domain: EAGVTQFPSHSVIEKGQTVTLRCDPISGHDNLYWYRRVMGKEIKFLLHFVKESKQDESGMPNNRFLAERTGGTYSTLKVQPAELEDSGVYFCASSQDLRDEQYFGPGTRLTVT.

V is TRBV11-2 and J is TRBJ2-7; maybe TRBD1 (6 bases). The CDR3 loop spans 13 amino acids. V lost 7 bases and J 6 bases, leaving 16 bases between the germline ends. In germline, CDR1 is SGHAT, CDR2 FQNNGV. The CDR3 region has the DNA TGTGCCAGCAAGGGGCAGGGGAAGTTCGAGCAGTACTTC. It yields the protein CASKGQGKFEQYF.

In its sample, this clone was seen a few times. The genes are TRBV5-4 and TRBJ2-1; D is perhaps TRBD1 (5 bases). The CDR3 consists of 14 residues. CDR1 and CDR2 (germline): SGHNT, YYREEE (reference sequence). Deletions cut 1 base from V and 5 bases from J, with 10 bases between. The CDR3 here is CASSLWGVDNEQFF. Here the CDR3 DNA reads TGTGCCAGCAGCTTGTGGGGCGTCGACAATGAGCAGTTCTTC.

This clone has a handful of counts. The rearrangement joins TRBV4-1 to TRBJ1-2, with 9 bases that match TRBD1. The germline gives CDR1 MGHRA, CDR2 YSYEKL. The CDR3 runs to 18 residues. V gave up 0 bases and J gave up 8 bases; unmatched junction bases: 16. The chain's CDR3 is CASSQDLGVGTGTRGYTF. The CDR3 nucleotides read TGCGCCAGCAGCCAAGATCTAGGTGTAGGGACAGGGACACGCGGCTACACCTTC.

This sequence joins TRBV11-2 and TRBJ1-2; D gene unclear. CDR3 length: 13 amino acids. Germline assignment: CDR1 SGHAT and CDR2 FQNNGV. Trimming took off 3 bases at V and 8 bases at J, with 13 bases between the two ends. Here the CDR3 reads CASSFTGPQGYTF. Written as DNA, the CDR3 is TGTGCCAGCAGCTTCACGGGCCCGCAGGGCTACACCTTC. The whole variable domain, remainder taken from reference TRBV11-2 and TRBJ1-2, is EAGVAQSPRYKIIEKRQSVAFWCNPISGHATLYWYQQILGQGPKLLIQFQNNGVVDDSQLPKDRFSAERLKGVDSTLKIQPAKLEDSAVYLCASSFTGPQGYTFGSGTRLTVV.

J is TRBJ1-1 and V is TRBV15; D remains ambiguous. Germline V gene data show CDR1 as LNHNV and CDR2 as YYDKDF (reference sequence). V was cut by 1 base and J by 2 bases, with 8 bases left in between. The length of the CDR3 is 14 residues. CDR3 in DNA: TGTGCCACCAGCAGAGTGGCAGACAACACTGAAGCTTTCTTT. As protein: CATSRVADNTEAFF.

The genes are TRBV5-4 and TRBJ2-3; 10 positions match TRBD1. The germline CDR1 and CDR2 sequences are SGHNT and YYREEE (reference sequence). The CDR3 is made up of 16 amino acids. J was trimmed by 5 bases and V by 3 bases; bases with no gene match: 9. The CDR3 loop reads CASSSKDRGHGDTQYF. In DNA form, the CDR3 reads TGTGCCAGCAGCTCGAAAGACAGGGGGCATGGAGATACGCAGTATTTT.

In this sample, this clone turned up a few times. The rearrangement links TRBV23-1 to TRBJ2-3; D gene uncertain. TRBV23-1 is an ORF for which the function is uncertain. The germline V and J ends were trimmed by 2 bases and 5 bases, with 11 bases remaining between them. The CDR3 consists of 14 residues. In nucleotides, the CDR3 is TGCGCCAGCAGTCAAATCGTCTTCGGAGATACGCAGTATTTT. This sequence encodes CASSQIVFGDTQYF.

The gene calls are TRBV27 and TRBJ2-5, with 9 bases lining up with TRBD2. There are 15 residues in the CDR3. Germline V gene sequence: CDR1 MNHEY, CDR2 SMNVEV (reference sequence). After removal of 2 bases from V and 2 bases from J, the junction contained 3 bases not matched to a gene. DNA of the CDR3: TGTGCCAGCAGTTTAGCCAGCGGGGGGCAAGAGACCCAGTACTTC. Its translation is CASSLASGGQETQYF.

This clone came up a few times. This chain uses TRBV7-9 with TRBJ2-2; D is uncertain. Deletions cut 1 base from V and 6 bases from J, with 9 bases between. The germline CDR1 and CDR2 sequences are SEHNR and FQNEAQ (reference sequence). The CDR3 is 14 amino acids. CDR3 bases: TGTGCCAGCAGCTTAGAACTCACGGCCGGGGAGCTGTTTTTT. Translation: CASSLELTAGELFF. The full variable domain, its missing parts supplied by reference TRBV7-9 and TRBJ2-2, is DTGVSQNPRHKITKRGQNVTFRCDPISEHNRLYWYRQTLGQGPEFLTYFQNEAQLEKSRLLSDRFSAERPKGSFSTLEIQRTEQGDSAMYLCASSLELTAGELFFGEGSRLTVL.

V and J are TRBV18 and TRBJ1-1, with D unclear. V was trimmed by 3 bases and J by 6 bases, leaving 8 bases between them. Germline assignment: CDR1 KGHSH and CDR2 LQKENI. The CDR3 length is 12 residues. The CDR3 DNA reads TGTGCCAGCTCACCCCCGTTACCTGAAGCTTTCTTT. This translates into CASSPPLPEAFF.

The J gene is TRBJ1-3, the V gene TRBV23-1, with TRBD1 identical over 7 bases. TRBV23-1 is an ORF, and what it does is uncertain. With 8 bases clipped from V and 1 base from J, the junction kept 23 bases outside the gene matches. The CDR3 is made up of 20 amino acids. The CDR3 is CASAPAVASGTDISGNTIYF. DNA of the CDR3: TGCGCCAGCGCCCCAGCAGTCGCTTCCGGGACAGACATATCTGGAAACACCATATATTTT.

The V gene is TRBV30, the J gene TRBJ2-3, with unresolved D. Trimming took 0 bases from V and 2 from J, leaving 3 bases between them. This CDR3 comprises 12 residues. Germline V gene sequence: CDR1 GTSNPN, CDR2 SVGIG (reference sequence). The CDR3 region has the DNA TGTGCCTGGAGTGTAATCACAGATACGCAGTATTTT. This translates into CAWSVITDTQYF.

The CDR3 nucleotides are TGTGCCAGCAGCGAAAAGAGCGGCGGGGAGCTGTTTTTT. It specifies CASSEKSGGELFF. The chain couples TRBV9 to TRBJ2-2; tentatively, D is TRBD2 (5 bases). Trimming removed 3 bases at V and 7 bases at J, with 10 bases between. CDR3 length equals 13 residues. Germline V gene lookup returns CDR1 SGDLS and CDR2 YYNGEE.